This paragraph reports one T cell receptor beta chain. Through a sample-barcoded 5' primer and a J-beta primer mix, a second PCR was run for roughly 6 to 11 cycles. TCRdb independently ran MiXCR on the 5' RACE reads; one entry per CDR3 protein. Among around 1,100,000 distinct CDR3 sequences listed, under 40% were seen once. The data were obtained in a study of blood T cells in healthy people across ages. The length of the CDR3 is 16 residues. CDR1 and CDR2 (germline): MNHNS, SASEGT. After removal of 8 bases from V and 8 bases from J, the junction contained 20 bases not matched to a gene. The sequenced sample was blood. The chain recombines TRBV6-1 with TRBJ1-2, with TRBD1 identical over 7 bases. The sequence was collected from a man aged 18-30 years in good health. The CDR3 DNA reads TGTGCCAGCTTACCGAGACAGGGCTTTAGTCTGTGGGGCTACACCTTC. Its protein product is CASLPRQGFSLWGYTF.